This TCR beta chain is from a study of shared clonotypes between healthy human individuals. TCRdb's table, derived via immunoSEQ multiplex PCR, lists solely in-frame clones and lacks some. Of some 2,000,000 clones listed, about 95% were seen once; the top ten hold under 0.15%. As for this clone: Its specificity is unknown.

Germline V lookup: CDR1 MNHEY, CDR2 SVGAGI. This CDR3 region has 13 residues. V shed 5 bases and J shed 2 bases, with 9 bases lying between them. Findings and limits, study-wide: What rarefaction showed was incomplete sorted-subset sequencing despite large depth. The study sampled only blood, and tissue repertoires likely differ. Clonotypes that were shared across a handful of donors made up around 5% of naive CD4 clonotypes. Sequencing depth was predicted to influence how clonotypes are shared among donors.

The receptor's source is a man between 18 and 35 years old in good health. Sequencing was done on a sample of naive CD4+ T cells sorted from blood. The subset was: CD45RA+ positively selected. This rearrangement joins TRBV6-5 to TRBJ2-5, with D uncertain. Written as DNA, the CDR3 is TGTGCCAGCAGTCGCGACCGGCAAGAGACCCAGTACTTC. Translating it yields CASSRDRQETQYF.